This T cell receptor beta chain was sequenced for a study of blood T cells in healthy people across ages. The second PCR ran about 7 to 12 cycles with a sample-barcoded 5' primer and J-beta primers. Carrying 12 random nucleotides, a template-switch adaptor labeled each individual cDNA molecule. Via MiXCR, TCRdb re-called the 5' RACE reads, giving one row per CDR3 protein. The data show approximately 360,000 distinct CDR3 sequences, roughly half seen once. Turning to this clonotype: What it binds is not known.

Trimming pared 3 bases from V and 3 bases from J, leaving 9 bases between. Germline assignment: CDR1 SGHAT and CDR2 FQNNGV. The CDR3 runs 14 residues. General study points: Naive T cell percentage by flow cytometry tracked strongly with beta diversity. Older age coincided with a roughly linear decline in TCR beta diversity per million T cells.

This TCR came from a man in his fifties or sixties in good health. The rearrangement joins TRBV11-2 to TRBJ2-1; a weak D match, TRBD1 (6 bases). The sample taken for sequencing was blood. This CDR3 is CASSLGDNYNEQFF. The DNA of the CDR3 is TGTGCCAGCAGCTTGGGGGACAACTACAATGAGCAGTTCTTC.